One sample yielded the 29 T cell receptor beta chains listed below, sequenced in a study of identical twins (TCRdb year 2016). The library relied on 5' RACE. These reads were obtained on an Illumina HiSeq 2000. In TCRdb, the public reads were trimmed at Q25 with fastp and aligned with MiXCR, with productive beta chains retained. Every entry covers one CDR3 protein and lists the most common genes and DNA from its rows. Recorded for this sample are 500,000 to 650,000 distinct CDR3 sequences; less than 9% of them occurred a single time. The ten largest clones represent 1.6% of the sample. This sample was shared with a second study, whose subject was yellow fever vaccine responses in identical twins.

The sequenced sample was PBMCs. The receptors were gathered from a woman under 30 in good health.

This clonotype was counted only a few times. The V and J genes are TRBV3-1 and TRBJ2-5; TRBD1 matches 8 bases. J was trimmed by 5 bases and V by 2 bases; bases with no gene match: 7. The CDR3 has 15 amino acids. Germline lookup yields CDR1 LGHDT and CDR2 YNNKEL (reference sequence). This CDR3 reads CASSQTRGLGETQYF. CDR3 DNA: TGTGCCAGCAGCCAAACCAGGGGGCTCGGGGAGACCCAGTACTTC.

This clonotype was found a few times. The chain recombines TRBV10-1 with TRBJ2-3, with D perhaps TRBD2 (6 bases). V lost 4 bases and J lost 11, with 16 bases in between. Germline V CDR1 and CDR2: WNHNN, SYGVQD (reference sequence). This CDR3 comprises 13 residues. CDR3 DNA: TGCGCCAGCAGTGGCACGGGGGTGCAGGTGCAGTATTTT. Translation: CASSGTGVQVQYF.

In its sample, this clonotype was seen a few times. This chain links TRBV11-2 with TRBJ1-2; 11 nucleotides match TRBD1. With V trimmed by 6 bases and J by 8 bases, 8 bases remained unmatched. CDR1 and CDR2 (germline): SGHAT, FQNNGV. The CDR3 has 14 amino acids. The CDR3 DNA follows: TGTGCCAGCAGACTTGGACAGGGGGCAGGGGGCTACACCTTC. Translation gives CASRLGQGAGGYTF. The complete variable domain, with remaining parts taken from reference TRBV11-2 and TRBJ1-2, reads EAGVAQSPRYKIIEKRQSVAFWCNPISGHATLYWYQQILGQGPKLLIQFQNNGVVDDSQLPKDRFSAERLKGVDSTLKIQPAKLEDSAVYLCASRLGQGAGGYTFGSGTRLTVV.

This chain uses TRBV12-5 with TRBJ2-5, with D uncertain. The V gene lost 8 bases and the J gene lost 4 bases, with 5 bases spanning the gap. Germline V gene sequence: CDR1 LGHNT, CDR2 FRNRAP. This CDR3 has 10 residues. CDR3 in DNA: TGTGCTAGTATGGGAGAGACCCAGTACTTC. This encodes CASMGETQYF.

This clonotype was picked up a small number of times. This chain uses TRBV6-1 with TRBJ2-5, with TRBD2 identical over 11 bases. The CDR3 consists of 17 residues. CDR1 and CDR2 (germline): MNHNS, SASEGT. After removal of 2 bases from V and 2 bases from J, the junction contained 7 bases not matched to a gene. CDR3 protein: CASSEPTSGSNQETQYF. The CDR3 bases are TGTGCCAGCAGTGAACCTACTAGCGGGAGTAATCAAGAGACCCAGTACTTC.

A few counts support this clonotype. This chain joins TRBV7-9 and TRBJ1-4; possibly TRBD1 for D (5 bases). CDR1 SEHNR and CDR2 FQNEAQ come from the germline V gene (reference sequence). The CDR3 length is 17 residues. V lost 5 bases to trimming and J lost 8 bases, with 24 bases between them. The CDR3 nucleotides are TGTGCCAGCAGCCCCGGGATAAGGGTCGAAGGGGCGGAAAAACTGTTTTTT. Its translation is CASSPGIRVEGAEKLFF.

This clonotype has at least ten counts. V and J are TRBV28 and TRBJ2-1, with 10 bases aligning to TRBD2. This CDR3 contains 15 residues. V lost 3 bases and J lost 2; bases outside the gene matches: 1. Germline V gives CDR1 MDHEN, CDR2 SYDVKM. CDR3 loop: CASSFLAGAYNEQFF. CDR3 bases: TGTGCCAGCAGTTTCCTAGCGGGGGCCTACAATGAGCAGTTCTTC. The full variable domain, with the rest looked up from reference TRBV28 and TRBJ2-1, is DVKVTQSSRYLVKRTGEKVFLECVQDMDHENMFWYRQDPGLGLRLIYFSYDVKMKEKGDIPEGYSVSREKKERFSLILESASTNQTSMYLCASSFLAGAYNEQFFGPGTRLTVL.

This clonotype was found a few times. CDR3 loop: CASSLVAGGTKYNEQFF. CDR3 sequence (DNA): TGTGCCAGCAGCTTAGTCGCGGGGGGGACTAAATACAATGAGCAGTTCTTC. The chain carries TRBV7-9 and TRBJ2-1; TRBD2 agrees at 9 bases. Per germline, CDR1 SEHNR and CDR2 FQNEAQ (reference sequence). V was clipped by 1 base and J by 4 bases; unmatched bases: 8. This CDR3 region has 17 residues.

The J gene is TRBJ2-5, the V gene TRBV6-2 or TRBV6-3, with D possibly being TRBD2 (6 bases). Trimming took 8 bases from V and 1 from J, leaving 8 bases between them. The CDR3 consists of 12 residues. Germline V gene lookup returns CDR1 MNHEY and CDR2 SVGEGT. The chain's CDR3 is CASGDSQETQYF. The CDR3 region has the DNA TGTGCCAGCGGGGACTCCCAAGAGACCCAGTACTTC.

This clonotype was picked up many times. V usage is TRBV5-1 and J usage is TRBJ2-1; 14 bases fit TRBD2. The V segment lost 0 bases and the J segment 6 bases; nucleotides outside the gene matches: 5. The CDR3 is 17 amino acids. The germline gives CDR1 SGHRS, CDR2 YFSETQ. CDR3 in DNA: TGCGCCAGCAGCTTGGAGGGACTAGCGGGAGACGCCAATGAGCAGTTCTTC. It is translated as CASSLEGLAGDANEQFF.

In this sample, this clonotype turned up a few times. The V gene is TRBV28, the J gene TRBJ2-1; 11 bases match TRBD1. The CDR3 is 14 residues long. Germline V gene data show CDR1 as MDHEN and CDR2 as SYDVKM. V gave up 3 bases and J gave up 9 bases; unmatched junction bases: 4. CDR3 region: CASSFGQGAREQFF. The CDR3 DNA is TGTGCCAGCAGTTTTGGACAGGGGGCGCGTGAGCAGTTCTTC.

This clonotype was detected a few times. The chain has TRBV12-3 or TRBV12-4 and TRBJ1-1; TRBD1 might be the D (6 bases). V was clipped by 6 bases and J by 1 base, with 18 bases between them. CDR3 length equals 16 residues. The CDR3 coding sequence is TGTGCCAGCAGCCCGACAGGACCCCCCCAGAACACTGAAGCTTTCTTT. It encodes CASSPTGPPQNTEAFF.

The chain joins TRBV9 to TRBJ2-7, with D unclear. V dropped 0 bases and J dropped 3 bases, with 10 bases sitting between them. The CDR3 is made up of 14 amino acids. Per germline, CDR1 SGDLS and CDR2 YYNGEE. The CDR3, as DNA: TGTGCCAGCAGCGTAGGAGTCAATAACTACGAGCAGTACTTC. Its protein product is CASSVGVNNYEQYF.

At least ten counts were recorded for this clonotype. The chain carries TRBV28 and TRBJ1-1, with D maybe TRBD1 (6 bases). The V gene lost 6 bases and the J gene lost 4 bases, with 12 bases spanning the gap. The CDR3 totals 13 residues. Germline CDR1 and CDR2: MDHEN and SYDVKM. The CDR3 DNA reads as TGTGCCAGCAGACTACAGGGAGGCACTGAAGCTTTCTTT. As protein: CASRLQGGTEAFF.

The rearrangement uses TRBV7-9 and TRBJ2-3, with D possibly matching TRBD1 (5 bases). V was trimmed by 8 bases and J by 6 bases, leaving 21 bases between them. Germline values: CDR1 SEHNR, CDR2 FQNEAQ (reference sequence). This CDR3 has 15 residues. The chain's CDR3 is CASHRSEKKGDTQYF. The CDR3 bases are TGTGCCAGCCACAGATCAGAGAAGAAGGGGGATACGCAGTATTTT. The entire variable domain, with the rest obtained from reference TRBV7-9 and TRBJ2-3, is as follows: DTGVSQNPRHKITKRGQNVTFRCDPISEHNRLYWYRQTLGQGPEFLTYFQNEAQLEKSRLLSDRFSAERPKGSFSTLEIQRTEQGDSAMYLCASHRSEKKGDTQYFGPGTRLTVL.

This clonotype was recorded many times. The chain carries TRBV5-1 and TRBJ2-1; 10 bases fit TRBD2. The germline V gene has CDR1 SGHRS and CDR2 YFSETQ. V trimming: 5 bases; J trimming: 4 bases; junction bases outside the gene matches: 9. The CDR3 consists of 16 residues. The CDR3 region is CASRASGGARYNEQFF. CDR3 sequence (DNA): TGCGCCAGCAGGGCAAGCGGGGGGGCCAGGTACAATGAGCAGTTCTTC.

This clonotype has only one observation. The chain is built from TRBV7-9 and TRBJ2-5, with D tentatively TRBD2 (7 bases). CDR1 and CDR2 from the germline V gene are SEHNR and FQNEAQ (reference sequence). The V and J ends lost 3 bases and 0 bases respectively, with 14 bases between them. The CDR3 is made up of 16 amino acids. The CDR3 DNA follows: TGTGCCAGCAGCTTTGGGGGGGCGCCGTACCAAGAGACCCAGTACTTC. It translates to CASSFGGAPYQETQYF. Complete variable domain (other parts from reference TRBV7-9 and TRBJ2-5): DTGVSQNPRHKITKRGQNVTFRCDPISEHNRLYWYRQTLGQGPEFLTYFQNEAQLEKSRLLSDRFSAERPKGSFSTLEIQRTEQGDSAMYLCASSFGGAPYQETQYFGPGTRLLVL.

This clonotype was found a few times. The chain combines TRBV20-1 with TRBJ1-4, with TRBD1 as a possible D gene (5 bases). The length of the CDR3 is 12 residues. Germline V lookup: CDR1 DFQATT, CDR2 SNEGSKA (reference sequence). V dropped 5 bases and J dropped 7 bases, with 11 bases sitting between them. The CDR3 nucleotides are TGCAGTGCTGGGGGATTCCGTGAAAAACTGTTTTTT. Its translation is CSAGGFREKLFF.

The chain joins TRBV13 to TRBJ2-5, with 8 bases identical to TRBD2. Germline CDR1 reads PRHDT; CDR2 reads FYEKMQ (reference sequence). Trimming removed 4 bases from V and 4 bases from J; junction bases left unmatched: 11. The CDR3 covers 16 residues. This CDR3 is CASSSQLAGIRETQYF. Written as DNA, the CDR3 is TGTGCCAGCAGCTCCCAATTAGCGGGAATCCGAGAGACCCAGTACTTC.

This clonotype was seen a handful of times. The chain couples TRBV28 to TRBJ2-5; D not certain. CDR1 and CDR2 from the germline V gene are MDHEN and SYDVKM. The CDR3 sequence is 13 residues long. With 6 bases removed from V and 2 bases from J, the gap between germline ends came to 10 bases. The CDR3, as DNA: TGTGCCAGCAGCCGACATACACAAGAGACCCAGTACTTC. It codes for CASSRHTQETQYF.

This clonotype was observed many times. The chain has TRBV29-1 and TRBJ2-7; 8 bases map to TRBD1. Trimming cost V 6 bases and J 2 bases; bases outside gene matches: 6. Looked up from germline, CDR1 is SQVTM and CDR2 is ANQGSEA. CDR3 length: 13 amino acids. DNA for the CDR3: TGCAGCGTAAAGACAGGGGATGCCTACGAGCAGTACTTC. Translation: CSVKTGDAYEQYF.

The chain joins TRBV28 to TRBJ2-1, with D perhaps TRBD1 (6 bases). The V gene's germline CDR1 is MDHEN and CDR2 SYDVKM. The CDR3 runs to 15 residues. Deletions cut 5 bases from V and 2 bases from J, with 13 bases between. CDR3 in DNA: TGTGCCAGCAGTCAAGGACAGAGAGCCTACAATGAGCAGTTCTTC. This translates into CASSQGQRAYNEQFF.

This clonotype appeared many times. V gene TRBV7-8 combines with J gene TRBJ2-3; 10 bases align to TRBD2. After removal of 1 base from V and 0 bases from J, the junction contained 4 bases not matched to a gene. Germline V gene data show CDR1 as SGHVS and CDR2 as FQNEAQ. CDR3 length: 17 residues. CDR3 sequence (DNA): TGTGCCAGCAGCTTAGGACTAGCGGGCACAAGCACAGATACGCAGTATTTT. This sequence encodes CASSLGLAGTSTDTQYF.

V and J are TRBV6-1 and TRBJ2-1; 9 bases fit TRBD2. This CDR3 region has 15 residues. Germline loops: CDR1 MNHNS, CDR2 SASEGT. V shed 6 bases, J shed 5 bases, and the junction held 8 bases outside the gene matches. CDR3 in amino acids: CASSQGLASDNEQFF. The CDR3 region has the DNA TGTGCCAGCAGCCAGGGACTAGCATCAGACAATGAGCAGTTCTTC.

This clonotype has only a few counts. CDR3 DNA sequence: TGTGCCAGCAGCTATGCGGGACAGGGAGGAAATGGCTACACCTTC. Translated, it gives CASSYAGQGGNGYTF. This chain joins TRBV7-8 and TRBJ1-2; 9 bases line up with TRBD1. The V gene end was trimmed by 4 bases and the J gene end by 6 bases; junction bases not matched to a gene: 9. The V gene's germline CDR1 is SGHVS and CDR2 FQNEAQ. The CDR3 is 15 residues long.

This clonotype has a handful of counts. The chain employs TRBV5-1 and TRBJ2-7; the match to TRBD1 covers 9 bases. Germline-derived CDR1 and CDR2 are SGHRS and YFSETQ. The CDR3 is made up of 15 amino acids. V shed 4 bases, J shed 2 bases, and the junction held 7 bases outside the gene matches. The CDR3 region has the DNA TGCGCCAGCAGCCCAACGGGACAGGGTGCCTACGAGCAGTACGTC. Its translation: CASSPTGQGAYEQYV.

This clonotype turned up a few times. The chain couples TRBV28 to TRBJ2-3, with D possibly matching TRBD2 (6 bases). V gave up 6 bases and J gave up 4 bases, with 29 bases separating them. This CDR3 spans 19 amino acids. Germline V gene sequence: CDR1 MDHEN, CDR2 SYDVKM. The CDR3 bases are TGTGCCAGCAGCCGACTAGGCAACGGGGTACTAGCACGGTCAGATACGCAGTATTTT. Its translation is CASSRLGNGVLARSDTQYF.

This clonotype showed up just a few times. This chain joins TRBV20-1 and TRBJ1-6; 7 bases align to TRBD1. Trimming removed 4 bases from V and 8 bases from J; junction bases left unmatched: 5. CDR3 length: 13 residues. Germline CDR1 DFQATT, CDR2 SNEGSKA (reference sequence). CDR3 nucleotides: TGCAGTGCTACCGGACAGGTGGATTCACCCCTCCACTTT. Protein sequence: CSATGQVDSPLHF.

V gene TRBV7-9 combines with J gene TRBJ1-1; D ambiguous. Per germline, CDR1 SEHNR and CDR2 FQNEAQ (reference sequence). The CDR3 totals 13 residues. The V end was cut by 4 bases, the J end by 5 bases, with 11 bases between. CDR3 amino acids: CASSSQIATEAFF. The CDR3 DNA reads as TGTGCCAGCAGCTCGCAAATAGCGACTGAAGCTTTCTTT.